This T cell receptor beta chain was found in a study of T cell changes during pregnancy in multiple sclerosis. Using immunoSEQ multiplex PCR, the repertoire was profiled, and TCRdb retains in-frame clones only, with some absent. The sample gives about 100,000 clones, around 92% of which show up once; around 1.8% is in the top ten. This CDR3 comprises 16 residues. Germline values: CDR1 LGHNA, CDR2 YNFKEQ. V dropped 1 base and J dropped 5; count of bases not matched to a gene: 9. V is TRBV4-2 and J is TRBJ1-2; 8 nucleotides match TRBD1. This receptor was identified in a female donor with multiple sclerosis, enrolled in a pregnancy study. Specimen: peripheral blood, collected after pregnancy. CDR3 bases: TGTGCCAGCAGCCAAGGGGGGGGACAGGAGTATTATGGCTACACCTTC. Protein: CASSQGGGQEYYGYTF.